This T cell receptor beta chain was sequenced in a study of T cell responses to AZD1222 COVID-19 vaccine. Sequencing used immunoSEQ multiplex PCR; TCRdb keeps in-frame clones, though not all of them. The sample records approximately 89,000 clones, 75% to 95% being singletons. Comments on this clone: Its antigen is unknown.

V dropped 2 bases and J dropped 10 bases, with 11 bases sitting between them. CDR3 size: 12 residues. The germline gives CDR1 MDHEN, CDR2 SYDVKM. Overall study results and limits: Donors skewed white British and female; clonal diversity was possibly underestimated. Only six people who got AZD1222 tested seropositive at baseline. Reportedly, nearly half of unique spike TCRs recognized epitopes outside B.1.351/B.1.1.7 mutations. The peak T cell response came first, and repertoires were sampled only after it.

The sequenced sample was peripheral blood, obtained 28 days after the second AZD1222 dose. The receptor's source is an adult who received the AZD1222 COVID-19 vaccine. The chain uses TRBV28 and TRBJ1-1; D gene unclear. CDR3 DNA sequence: TGTGCCAGCAGTTTAAGAGGAAACCGAGCTTTCTTT. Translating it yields CASSLRGNRAFF.